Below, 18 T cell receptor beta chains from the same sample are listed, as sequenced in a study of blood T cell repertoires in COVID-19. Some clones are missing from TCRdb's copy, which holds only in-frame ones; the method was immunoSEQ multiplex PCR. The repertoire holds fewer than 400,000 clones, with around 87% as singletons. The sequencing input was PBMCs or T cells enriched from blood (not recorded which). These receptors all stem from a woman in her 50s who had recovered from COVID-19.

CDR3 in amino acids: CASRTDLYGYTF. DNA for the CDR3: TGTGCCAGCAGGACGGACTTATATGGCTACACCTTC. The chain links TRBV2 to TRBJ1-2; D is ambiguous. The CDR3 runs to 12 residues. Trimming removed 6 bases at V and 5 bases at J, with 10 bases between. The germline V gene has CDR1 SNHLY and CDR2 FYNNEI.

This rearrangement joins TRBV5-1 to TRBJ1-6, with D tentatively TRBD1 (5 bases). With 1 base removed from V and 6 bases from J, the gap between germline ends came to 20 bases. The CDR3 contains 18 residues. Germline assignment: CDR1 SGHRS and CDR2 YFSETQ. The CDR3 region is CASSLHRGTGMANSPLHF. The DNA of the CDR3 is TGCGCCAGCAGCTTGCATCGGGGGACCGGAATGGCTAATTCACCCCTCCACTTT.

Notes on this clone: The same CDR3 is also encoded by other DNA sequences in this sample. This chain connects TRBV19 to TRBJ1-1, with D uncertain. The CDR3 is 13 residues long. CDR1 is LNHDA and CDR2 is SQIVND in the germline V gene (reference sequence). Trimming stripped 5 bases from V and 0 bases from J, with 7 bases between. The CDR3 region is CASSVTVNTEAFF. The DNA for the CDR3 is TGTGCCAGTAGTGTCACAGTGAACACTGAAGCTTTCTTT.

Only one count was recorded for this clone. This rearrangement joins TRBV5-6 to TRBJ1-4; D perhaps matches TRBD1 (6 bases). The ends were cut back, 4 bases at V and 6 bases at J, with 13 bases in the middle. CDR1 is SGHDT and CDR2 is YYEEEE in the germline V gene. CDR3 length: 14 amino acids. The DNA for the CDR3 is TGTGCCAGCAGCCAAACCGGGACATATGAAAAACTGTTTTTT. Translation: CASSQTGTYEKLFF.

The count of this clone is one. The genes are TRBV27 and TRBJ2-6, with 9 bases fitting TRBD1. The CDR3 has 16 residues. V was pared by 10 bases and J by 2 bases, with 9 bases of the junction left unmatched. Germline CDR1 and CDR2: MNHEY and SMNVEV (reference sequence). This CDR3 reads CATMGTGSPGANVLTF. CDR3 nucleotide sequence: TGTGCCACCATGGGGACAGGGTCCCCTGGGGCCAACGTCCTGACTTTC.

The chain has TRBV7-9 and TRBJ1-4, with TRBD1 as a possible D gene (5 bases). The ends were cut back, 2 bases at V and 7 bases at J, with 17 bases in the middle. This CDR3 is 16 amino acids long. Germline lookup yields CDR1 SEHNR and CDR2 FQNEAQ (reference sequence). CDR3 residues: CASSLIGARSSEKLFF. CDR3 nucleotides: TGTGCCAGCAGCTTAATTGGGGCCCGGTCGAGTGAAAAACTGTTTTTT.

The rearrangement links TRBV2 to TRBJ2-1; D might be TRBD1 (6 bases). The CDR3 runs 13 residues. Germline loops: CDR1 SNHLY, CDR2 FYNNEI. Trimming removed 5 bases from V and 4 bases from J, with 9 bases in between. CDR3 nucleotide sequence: TGTGCCAGCAGTAACAGGGCGTACAATGAGCAGTTCTTC. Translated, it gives CASSNRAYNEQFF.

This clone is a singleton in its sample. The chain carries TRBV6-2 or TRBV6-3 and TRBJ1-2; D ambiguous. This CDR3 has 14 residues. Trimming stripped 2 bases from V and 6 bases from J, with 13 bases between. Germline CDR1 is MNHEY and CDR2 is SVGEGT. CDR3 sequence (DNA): TGTGCCAGCAGTTACCGTATTGAGAAAGATGGCTACACCTTC. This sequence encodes CASSYRIEKDGYTF.

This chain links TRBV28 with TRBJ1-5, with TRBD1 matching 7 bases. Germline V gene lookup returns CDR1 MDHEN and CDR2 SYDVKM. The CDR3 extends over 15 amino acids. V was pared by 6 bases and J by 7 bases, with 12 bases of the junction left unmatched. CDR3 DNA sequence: TGTGCCAGCAGAGAGGGTGACAGGGAGAACCAGCCCCAGCATTTT. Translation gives CASREGDRENQPQHF.

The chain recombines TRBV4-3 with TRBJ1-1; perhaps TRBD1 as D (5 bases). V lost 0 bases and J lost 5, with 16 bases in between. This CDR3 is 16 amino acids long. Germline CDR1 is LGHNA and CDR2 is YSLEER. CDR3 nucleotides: TGCGCCAGCAGCCAAGATCGCCCTCCCGGGGGAACTGAAGCTTTCTTT. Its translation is CASSQDRPPGGTEAFF.

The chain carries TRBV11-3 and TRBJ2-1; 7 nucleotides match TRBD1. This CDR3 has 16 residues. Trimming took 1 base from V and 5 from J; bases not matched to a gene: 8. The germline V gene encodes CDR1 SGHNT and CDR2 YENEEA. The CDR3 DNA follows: TGTGCCAGCAGCTTAGTCGGACAGGCGGTAAACAATGAGCAGTTCTTC. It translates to CASSLVGQAVNNEQFF.

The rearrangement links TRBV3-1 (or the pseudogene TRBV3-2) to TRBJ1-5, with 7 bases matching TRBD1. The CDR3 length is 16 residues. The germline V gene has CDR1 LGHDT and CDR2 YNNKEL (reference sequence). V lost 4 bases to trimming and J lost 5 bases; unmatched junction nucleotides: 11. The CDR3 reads CASSLKDRDNDQPQHF. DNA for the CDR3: TGTGCCAGCAGCCTAAAAGACAGGGATAATGATCAGCCCCAGCATTTT.

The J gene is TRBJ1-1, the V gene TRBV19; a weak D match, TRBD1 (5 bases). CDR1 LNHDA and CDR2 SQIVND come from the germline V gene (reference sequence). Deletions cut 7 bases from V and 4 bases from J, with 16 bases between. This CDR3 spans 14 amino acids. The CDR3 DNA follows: TGTGCCAGTACCTTGGACATAGGGGCCACTGAAGCTTTCTTT. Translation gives CASTLDIGATEAFF.

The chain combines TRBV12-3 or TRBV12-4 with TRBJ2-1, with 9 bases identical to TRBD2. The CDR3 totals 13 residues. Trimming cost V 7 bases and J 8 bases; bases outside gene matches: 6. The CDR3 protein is CASIPRGGHEQFF. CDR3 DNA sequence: TGTGCCAGCATACCGCGGGGGGGCCATGAGCAGTTCTTC.

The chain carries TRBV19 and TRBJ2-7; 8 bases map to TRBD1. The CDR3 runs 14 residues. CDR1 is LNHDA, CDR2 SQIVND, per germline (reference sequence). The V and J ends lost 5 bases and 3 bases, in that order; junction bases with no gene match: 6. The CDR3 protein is CASSSRTGFYEQYF. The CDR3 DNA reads TGTGCCAGTAGTTCCCGGACAGGGTTCTACGAGCAGTACTTC.

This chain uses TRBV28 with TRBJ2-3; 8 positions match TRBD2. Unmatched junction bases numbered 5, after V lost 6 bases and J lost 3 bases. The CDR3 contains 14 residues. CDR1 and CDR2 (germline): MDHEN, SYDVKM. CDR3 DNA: TGTGCCAGCAGCCCAAGCGGGGGTACAGATACGCAGTATTTT. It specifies CASSPSGGTDTQYF.

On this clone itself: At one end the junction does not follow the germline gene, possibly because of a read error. The CDR3 DNA reads as TGTGCCACCAGTGATTCGAGGGTCTCCCACGAGCAGTACTTC. Its protein is CATSDSRVSHEQYF. This chain joins TRBV24-1 and TRBJ2-7, with D tentatively TRBD2 (5 bases). CDR3 length: 14 amino acids. Per germline, CDR1 KGHDR and CDR2 SFDVKD.

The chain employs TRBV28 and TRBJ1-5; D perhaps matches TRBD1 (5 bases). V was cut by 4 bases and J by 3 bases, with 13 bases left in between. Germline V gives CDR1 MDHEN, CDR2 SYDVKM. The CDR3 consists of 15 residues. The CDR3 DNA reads TGTGCCAGCAGTTCCGTCAACAGGTTCAATCAGCCCCAGCATTTT. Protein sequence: CASSSVNRFNQPQHF.